This is a list of T cell receptor beta chains from one sample in a study of vaccination effects on CD4 cells after COVID-19. These TCRs are of unknown antigen specificity. Produced via immunoSEQ multiplex PCR; TCRdb's table is partial and in-frame only. Here the sample spans about 24,000 clones, just under 75% being singletons. The sample in question was CD4+ T cells from PBMCs cultured with SARS-CoV-2 spike peptides, obtained before COVID-19 vaccination. These receptors were collected from a human donor who received a COVID-19 vaccine. CDR3s include the opening cysteine and the closing phenylalanine or tryptophan. The D gene is left open where the match is weak. The listing skips clone size in some rows; elsewhere it reads once, few, many or a size class.

15 | TRBJ2-1 | TRBV6-6 | once | TRBD1 | TGTGCCAGCAGTTATCCCGGACAGGGGATCAATGAGCAGTTCTTC | CASSYPGQGINEQFF
14 | TRBJ1-1 | TRBV6-5 | few | . | TGTGCCAGCAGTTATAGTGGGCTCCAAGTGGGCGCTTTCTTT | CASSYSGLQVGAFF
11 | TRBJ2-5 | TRBV20-1 | . | . | TGCAGTGCCTTAGAGTGGGAGACCCAGTACTTC | CSALEWETQYF
14 | TRBJ2-1 | TRBV6-4 | . | TRBD2 | TGTGCCAGCAGTGAAGCGGGAGGGTCCAATGAGCAGTTCTTC | CASSEAGGSNEQFF
16 | TRBJ2-6 | TRBV6-5 | . | . | TGTGCCAGCAGTTCCCCGGGAGAGACTGGGGCCAACGTCCTGACTTTC | CASSSPGETGANVLTF
14 | TRBJ2-3 | TRBV5-1 | . | . | TGCGCCAGCAGCTTGTCTCGGAGCCCAGATACGCAGTATTTT | CASSLSRSPDTQYF
13 | TRBJ1-2 | TRBV30 | . | TRBD1 | TGTGCCGGACATGGGACAGCAAACTATGGCTACACCTTC | CAGHGTANYGYTF
14 | TRBJ2-5 | TRBV12-5 | few | . | TGTGCTAGTGGTTTCGCCCTCGGGGGCGAGACCCAGTACTTC | CASGFALGGETQYF
17 | TRBJ1-4 | TRBV4-1 | . | TRBD1 | TGCGCCAGCAGCCAAGATATCGGACAGGCGGGGAATGAAAAACTGTTTTTT | CASSQDIGQAGNEKLFF
14 | TRBJ2-1 | TRBV10-1 | . | . | TGCGCCAGCAGTGGTGGGAGTATATACAATGAGCAGTTCTTC | CASSGGSIYNEQFF
13 | TRBJ2-3 | TRBV7-8 | . | . | TGTGCCAGCAGAAAGGAGATTGTAGATACGCAGTATTTT | CASRKEIVDTQYF
15 | TRBJ2-3 | TRBV4-2 | . | . | TGTGCCAGCAGCCAAGGGGGTGACCGCACAGATACGCAGTATTTT | CASSQGGDRTDTQYF
16 | TRBJ2-5 | TRBV5-1 | . | . | TGCGCCAGCAGCTTGGGTGCGGGGACTCGCCAAGAGACCCAGTACTTC | CASSLGAGTRQETQYF
14 | TRBJ1-6 | TRBV5-6 | . | . | TGTGCCAGCACGGGGGGAGGTTATGATTCACCCCTCCACTTT | CASTGGGYDSPLHF
11 | TRBJ2-7 | TRBV20-1 | . | . | TGCAGTGCTAGATGGCAGGACGAGCAGTACTTC | CSARWQDEQYF
13 | TRBJ1-1 | TRBV7-9 | once | . | TGTGCCAGCAGCTTAACCCCCGGGACAATAACTTTCTTT | CASSLTPGTITFF
14 | TRBJ1-2 | TRBV5-8 | . | . | TGTGCCAGCAGCTTGGAAGGAGGGGGAAATGGCTACACCTTC | CASSLEGGGNGYTF
16 | TRBJ2-5 | TRBV4-2 | . | TRBD2 | TGTGCCAGCAGCCAAGATCCTAGCGGGGGGGCAGAGACCCAGTACTTC | CASSQDPSGGAETQYF
15 | TRBJ2-7 | TRBV27 | . | . | TGTGCCAGCAGCAACCAGCAGGGGGGTCTATACGAGCAGTACTTC | CASSNQQGGLYEQYF
13 | TRBJ2-2 | TRBV12-3/TRBV12-4 | . | TRBD2 | TGTGCCAGCAGTCTCGGACTAGCTGAGGAGCTGTTTTTT | CASSLGLAEELFF
15 | TRBJ2-1 | TRBV19 | . | . | TGTGCCAGTAGAAAAGCAGGGGACCCGCCCGCCATGCAGTTCTTC | CASRKAGDPPAMQFF
17 | TRBJ2-5 | TRBV27 | . | . | TGTGCCATCCTACCCGGGGGACCCGGGTGGCTTCAAGAGACCCAGTACTTC | CAILPGGPGWLQETQYF
14 | TRBJ2-5 | TRBV5-4 | . | TRBD2 | TGTGCCAGCAGCCTATCGGAAGCGGGAGCTACCCAGTACTTC | CASSLSEAGATQYF
15 | TRBJ1-4 | TRBV6-5 | . | TRBD1 | TGTGCCAGCAGTCTTACAGGGGGCAAAAATGAAAAACTGTTTTTT | CASSLTGGKNEKLFF
13 | TRBJ1-2 | TRBV19 | few | . | TGTGCCAGTAGTATTCCCCCAGGGGTACGCTACACCTTC | CASSIPPGVRYTF
10 | TRBJ1-1 | TRBV12-3/TRBV12-4 | . | . | TGTGCCACCAGGCACGTTGAAGCTTTCTTT | CATRHVEAFF
13 | TRBJ1-1 | TRBV19 | . | . | TGTGCCAGTACCGAGCAGGGGTTCACTGAAGCTTTCTTT | CASTEQGFTEAFF
16 | TRBJ1-1 | TRBV11-2 | . | . | TGTGCCAGCAGCTTATCCCGCAGGGCAGTTAACACTGAAGCTTTCTTT | CASSLSRRAVNTEAFF
15 | TRBJ2-5 | TRBV7-9 | once | . | TGTGCCAGCAGCTTCGGGGGCTGGTACCAAGAGACCCAGTACTTC | CASSFGGWYQETQYF
15 | TRBJ2-5 | TRBV10-2 | . | TRBD2 | TGCGCCAGCAGTGATACTAGCGGGGGGGAGGAGACCCAGTACTTC | CASSDTSGGEETQYF
15 | TRBJ2-5 | TRBV11-3 | once | . | TGTGCCAGCAGCTTAAATCCCGGACCAGGGGAGACCCAGTACTTC | CASSLNPGPGETQYF
14 | TRBJ2-5 | TRBV2 | . | . | TGTGCCAGCATTAGACGGGAAGCCGAACAGACCCAGTACTTC | CASIRREAEQTQYF
12 | TRBJ1-1 | TRBV24-1 | . | . | TGTGCCACCAGTGACCCGCAGGGGAAAGCTTTCTTT | CATSDPQGKAFF
14 | TRBJ1-2 | TRBV6-5 | . | . | TGTGCCAGCAGCCGCCAGGGACTCGTGTATGGCTACACCTTC | CASSRQGLVYGYTF
15 | TRBJ1-6 | TRBV10-3 | . | TRBD1 | TGTGCCATCAGCCGCGCACAGGGGCAAAATTCACCCCTCCACTTT | CAISRAQGQNSPLHF
16 | TRBJ2-1 | TRBV9 | few | TRBD2 | TGTGCCAGCAGCGTAGGATCAGCGGGAGGTTGGAATGAGCAGTTCTTC | CASSVGSAGGWNEQFF
16 | TRBJ1-2 | TRBV28 | . | . | TGTGCCAGCAGCTCCACCGGGACGGGGACGGGCTATGGCTACACCTTC | CASSSTGTGTGYGYTF
12 | TRBJ1-1 | TRBV20-1 | . | . | TGCAGTGCTAGTCGCAGGGACACTGAAGCTTTCTTT | CSASRRDTEAFF
14 | TRBJ1-2 | TRBV7-9 | . | . | TGTGCCAGCAGCTTAGAATCAGGGTACTATGGCTACACCTTC | CASSLESGYYGYTF
13 | TRBJ2-7 | TRBV5-1 | . | TRBD1 | TGCGCCAGCAGCGGGGACAGGGCCTACGAGCAGTACTTC | CASSGDRAYEQYF
15 | TRBJ1-2 | TRBV18 | once | TRBD1 | TGTGCCAGCTCACCAGGGAGACAGGGGGGTTCGGGCTACACCTTC | CASSPGRQGGSGYTF
14 | TRBJ1-2 | TRBV21-1 | . | . | TGTGCCAGCGCCCCGACAGGGGCAGGGAGTGGCTACACCTTC | CASAPTGAGSGYTF
12 | TRBJ2-3 | TRBV2 | . | . | TGTGCCAGCAGGTACACCACAGATACGCAGTATTTT | CASRYTTDTQYF
15 | TRBJ1-2 | TRBV18 | . | . | TGTGCCAGCTCACCACCGGGGGTTAGCGACTATGGCTACACCTTC | CASSPPGVSDYGYTF
13 | TRBJ1-1 | TRBV6-5 | . | . | TGTGCCAGCAGTCTAGGGGGGGTGACTGAAGCTTTCTTT | CASSLGGVTEAFF
13 | TRBJ1-2 | TRBV12-3/TRBV12-4 | . | TRBD1 | TGTGCCACCACAGGGGCCTCTAACTATGGCTACACCTTC | CATTGASNYGYTF
16 | TRBJ2-1 | TRBV18 | . | . | TGTGCCAGCTCACCTTGGGACCATACCTTCTACAATGAGCAGTTCTTC | CASSPWDHTFYNEQFF
14 | TRBJ2-7 | TRBV3-1/TRBV3-2 | . | TRBD1 | TGTGCCAGCACCGTGACAGGGCGGTCCTACGAGCAGTACTTC | CASTVTGRSYEQYF
14 | TRBJ1-5 | TRBV6-1 | . | TRBD1 | TGTGCCAGCAGTGAAAGGACAGGGGATCAGCCCCAGCATTTT | CASSERTGDQPQHF